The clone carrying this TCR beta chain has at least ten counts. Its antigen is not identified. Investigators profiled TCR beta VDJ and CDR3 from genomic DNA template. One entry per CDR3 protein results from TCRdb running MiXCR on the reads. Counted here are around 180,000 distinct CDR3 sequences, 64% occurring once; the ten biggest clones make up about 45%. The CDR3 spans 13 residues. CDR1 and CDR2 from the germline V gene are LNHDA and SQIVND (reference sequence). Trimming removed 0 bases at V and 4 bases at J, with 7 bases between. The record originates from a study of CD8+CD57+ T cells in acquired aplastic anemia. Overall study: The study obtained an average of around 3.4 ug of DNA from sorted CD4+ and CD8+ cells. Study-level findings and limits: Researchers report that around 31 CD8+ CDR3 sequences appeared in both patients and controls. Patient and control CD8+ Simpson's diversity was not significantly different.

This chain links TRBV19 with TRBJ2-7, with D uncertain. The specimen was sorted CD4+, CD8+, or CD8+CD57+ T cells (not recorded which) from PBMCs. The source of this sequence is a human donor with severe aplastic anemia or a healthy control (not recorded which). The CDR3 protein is CASSIDEGYEQYF. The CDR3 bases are TGTGCCAGTAGTATAGATGAAGGATACGAGCAGTACTTC.